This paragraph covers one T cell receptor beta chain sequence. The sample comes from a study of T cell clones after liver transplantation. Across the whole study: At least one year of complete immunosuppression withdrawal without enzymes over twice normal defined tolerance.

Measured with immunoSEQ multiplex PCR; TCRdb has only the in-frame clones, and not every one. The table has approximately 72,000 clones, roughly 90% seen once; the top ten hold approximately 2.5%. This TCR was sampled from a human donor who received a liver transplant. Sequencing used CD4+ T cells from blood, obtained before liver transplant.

CDR3 amino acids: CASRRDRGQTYEQYF. The CDR3 DNA follows: TGTGCCAGCAGAAGAGACAGGGGGCAGACCTACGAGCAGTACTTC. J is TRBJ2-7 and V is TRBV11-3; 10 positions match TRBD1. Per the germline V gene, CDR1 is SGHNT and CDR2 is YENEEA. The CDR3 runs 15 residues. V trimming: 6 bases; J trimming: 2 bases; junction bases outside the gene matches: 7.